These 5 T cell receptor beta chains were all obtained from the same sample, sequenced in a study of T cell responses to AZD1222 COVID-19 vaccine. This table comes from immunoSEQ multiplex PCR, and its TCRdb copy is limited to in-frame clones, with some not included. The sample yields more than 85,000 clones, roughly 84% seen once. Here the sequenced sample was peripheral blood, taken on day 0 of AZD1222 vaccination. The source is an adult in good health.

The chain recombines TRBV5-1 with TRBJ2-1; D perhaps matches TRBD1 (8 bases). The germline gives CDR1 SGHRS, CDR2 YFSETQ. The length of the CDR3 is 15 residues. Trimming took off 0 bases at V and 7 bases at J, with 14 bases between the two ends. This CDR3 reads CASSLAGQGGNEQFF. The CDR3 coding sequence is TGCGCCAGCAGCTTGGCCGGACAGGGAGGGAATGAGCAGTTCTTC.

This clone has only one observation. The chain recombines TRBV2 with TRBJ2-5; TRBD1 matches 8 bases. The CDR3 is made up of 15 amino acids. The V and J ends lost 6 bases and 0 bases, in that order; junction bases with no gene match: 6. The germline V gene has CDR1 SNHLY and CDR2 FYNNEI. The CDR3: CASRRDRGNQETQYF. The CDR3 coding sequence is TGTGCCAGCAGAAGAGACAGGGGAAACCAAGAGACCCAGTACTTC.

J is TRBJ1-1 and V is TRBV2, with D possibly matching TRBD1 (5 bases). Per the germline V gene, CDR1 is SNHLY and CDR2 is FYNNEI. V shed 0 bases and J shed 6 bases, with 11 bases lying between them. The CDR3 runs 14 residues. The CDR3 loop reads CASSEARGAAEAFF. DNA for the CDR3: TGTGCCAGCAGTGAAGCGCGAGGGGCGGCTGAAGCTTTCTTT.

The chain links TRBV19 to TRBJ1-1; 10 nucleotides match TRBD1. V gave up 6 bases and J gave up 0 bases; unmatched junction bases: 4. This CDR3 region has 15 residues. CDR1 is LNHDA and CDR2 is SQIVND in the germline V gene (reference sequence). This CDR3 is CASSPTGGLNTEAFF. DNA of the CDR3: TGTGCCAGTAGCCCGACAGGGGGCCTGAACACTGAAGCTTTCTTT.

The chain recombines TRBV19 with TRBJ1-5, with D unresolved. The CDR3 extends over 15 amino acids. The germline V gene has CDR1 LNHDA and CDR2 SQIVND (reference sequence). Between the trimmed V and J ends, which lost 3 bases and 1 base, there was a span of 10 bases. For the CDR3, the DNA is TGTGCCAGTAGTATCATGGCGGACAGCAATCAGCCCCAGCATTTT. It specifies CASSIMADSNQPQHF.